This T cell receptor beta chain was captured in a study of radiotherapy plus CTLA-4 blockade in lung cancer. Generated by immunoSEQ multiplex PCR, the TCRdb table keeps only in-frame clones and is missing some. The sample yields nearly 95,000 clones, about four fifths seen once. As for this clone: Antigen: not known.

Study findings and constraints: Among reported predictors of response, early blood T cell clone dynamics with interferon-beta performed best.

Looked up from germline, CDR1 is MDHEN and CDR2 is SYDVKM. V lost 2 bases to trimming and J lost 3 bases, with 11 bases between them. This CDR3 is built from 14 residues. Sequencing used peripheral blood, obtained from a patient treated with radiotherapy plus ipilimumab. The origin of this receptor is a human donor with non-small cell lung cancer that progressed on radiotherapy plus ipilimumab. V gene TRBV28 combines with J gene TRBJ2-7; the D is unclear. CDR3 amino acids: CASSLGPNLYEQYF. CDR3 nucleotide sequence: TGTGCCAGCAGTTTAGGACCGAACCTCTACGAGCAGTACTTC.